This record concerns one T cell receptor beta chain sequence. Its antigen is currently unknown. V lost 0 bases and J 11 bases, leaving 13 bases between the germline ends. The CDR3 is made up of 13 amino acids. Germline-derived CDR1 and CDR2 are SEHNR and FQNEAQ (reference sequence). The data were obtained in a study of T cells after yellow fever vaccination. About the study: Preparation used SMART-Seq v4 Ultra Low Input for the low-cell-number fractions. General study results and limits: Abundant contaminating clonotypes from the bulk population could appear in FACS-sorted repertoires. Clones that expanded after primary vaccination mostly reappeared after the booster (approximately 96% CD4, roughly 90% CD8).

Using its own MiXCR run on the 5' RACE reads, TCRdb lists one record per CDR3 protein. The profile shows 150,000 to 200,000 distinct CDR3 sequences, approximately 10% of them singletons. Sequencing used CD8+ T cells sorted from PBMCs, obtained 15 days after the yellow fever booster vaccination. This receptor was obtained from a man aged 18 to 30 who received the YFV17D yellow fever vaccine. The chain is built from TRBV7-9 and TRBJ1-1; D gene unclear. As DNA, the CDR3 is TGTGCCAGCAGCTTAGCGCTCGTTTTGGGGGCTTTCTTT. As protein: CASSLALVLGAFF.